The clone carrying this TCR beta chain was picked up many times. Its specificity is unknown. This entry is derived from a study of CD8+CD57+ T cells in acquired aplastic anemia. Whole-study context: Sorted cells (CD4+ and CD8+) yielded DNA amounts that averaged approximately 3.2 ug. Some 9.9 million reads were obtained on average for healthy donor CD4+ cells.

The study's findings and limits: Patients had twenty-nine CD8+ CDR3 sequences in common with controls (the shared set). CD8+ Simpson's diversity did not differ significantly between patients and controls.

Genomic DNA provided the template from which TCR beta VDJ and CDR3 profiles were obtained. TCRdb analysed the reads with MiXCR anew, one entry per CDR3 protein. The sample includes some 140,000 distinct CDR3 sequences, less than 45% seen only once; the top ten take more than 7%. The sequence was collected from a human donor in good health, serving as a control. The source material was sorted CD4+, CD8+, or CD8+CD57+ T cells (not recorded which) from PBMCs.

In DNA form, the CDR3 reads TGCGCCAGCAGCACCCGACCCCTCTCTGGGGCCAACGTCCTGACTTTC. Its translation is CASSTRPLSGANVLTF. The V call is TRBV5-1, the J call TRBJ2-6; D remains ambiguous. The CDR3 has 16 amino acids. V lost 4 bases, J lost 0 bases, and 11 bases lay in between. Germline CDR1 reads SGHRS; CDR2 reads YFSETQ.